This is a list of T cell receptor beta chains from one sample in a study of shared clonotypes between healthy human individuals. Assay: immunoSEQ multiplex PCR; the TCRdb copy retains only in-frame clones and omits some. The data hold hundreds of thousands of clones, with about three quarters observed a single time. Material for sequencing was memory CD4+ T cells sorted from blood. The receptor set was obtained from a woman aged 25 to 39 in good health. Each CDR3 is given with its conserved first and last residue. D genes are given only for firm matches. Clone size appears in some rows only: once, few, many, or a class for an expanded clone.

J gene: TRBJ2-1
V gene: TRBV28
clone size: -
D gene: -
CDR3 protein: CASSLGGSSYNEQFF
CDR3 DNA: TGTGCCAGCAGTTTAGGAGGGAGCTCCTACAATGAGCAGTTCTTC

J gene: TRBJ1-2
V gene: TRBV28
clone size: few
D gene: -
CDR3 protein: CASYLGVKGYTF
CDR3 DNA: TGTGCCAGTTATCTAGGGGTGAAGGGCTACACCTTC

J gene: TRBJ2-5
V gene: TRBV6-6
clone size: -
D gene: -
CDR3 protein: CASSDSQETQYF
CDR3 DNA: TGTGCCAGTTCGGACAGCCAAGAGACCCAGTACTTC

J gene: TRBJ2-3
V gene: TRBV7-2
clone size: -
D gene: TRBD2
CDR3 protein: CASSLRGLGSTDTQYF
CDR3 DNA: TGTGCCAGCAGCTTACGAGGACTAGGTAGCACAGATACGCAGTATTTT

J gene: TRBJ2-6
V gene: TRBV28
clone size: -
D gene: -
CDR3 protein: CASRTAGDGANVLTF
CDR3 DNA: TGTGCCAGCAGGACGGCGGGTGATGGGGCCAACGTCCTGACTTTC

J gene: TRBJ2-3
V gene: TRBV5-1
clone size: -
D gene: -
CDR3 protein: CASNLDTEPEGTQYF
CDR3 DNA: TGCGCCAGCAACTTAGACACGGAGCCCGAGGGTACGCAGTATTTT

J gene: TRBJ2-2
V gene: TRBV10-2
clone size: -
D gene: -
CDR3 protein: CASTRVGAGELFF
CDR3 DNA: TGCGCCAGCACCAGGGTGGGCGCCGGGGAGCTGTTTTTT

J gene: TRBJ2-7
V gene: TRBV5-1
clone size: many
D gene: TRBD2
CDR3 protein: CASSPDVAGYGSYEQYF
CDR3 DNA: TGCGCCAGCAGCCCTGATGTAGCGGGATACGGGTCCTACGAGCAGTACTTC

J gene: TRBJ2-7
V gene: TRBV7-2
clone size: -
D gene: -
CDR3 protein: CASSLLALTTRDRSYEQYF
CDR3 DNA: TGTGCCAGCAGCTTATTGGCCCTGACGACGCGGGACAGATCCTACGAGCAGTACTTC

J gene: TRBJ2-7
V gene: TRBV2
clone size: once
D gene: -
CDR3 protein: CASRKGDLTTYEQYF
CDR3 DNA: TGTGCCAGCAGGAAGGGGGACCTCACTACCTACGAGCAGTACTTC

J gene: TRBJ2-3
V gene: TRBV5-1
clone size: -
D gene: -
CDR3 protein: CASSLADRDLDTQYF
CDR3 DNA: TGCGCCAGCAGCTTGGCAGACAGGGACTTGGATACGCAGTATTTT

J gene: TRBJ2-5
V gene: TRBV7-2
clone size: -
D gene: -
CDR3 protein: CASSSYQETQYF
CDR3 DNA: TGTGCCAGCAGTTCATACCAAGAGACCCAGTACTTC

J gene: TRBJ2-3
V gene: TRBV11-2
clone size: -
D gene: -
CDR3 protein: CASSLRDQPGDTQYF
CDR3 DNA: TGTGCCAGCAGCTTACGGGACCAGCCTGGAGATACGCAGTATTTT

J gene: TRBJ2-1
V gene: TRBV25-1
clone size: -
D gene: TRBD1
CDR3 protein: CASSELQGAYEQFF
CDR3 DNA: TGTGCCAGCAGTGAGTTACAGGGGGCATATGAGCAGTTCTTC

J gene: TRBJ2-1
V gene: TRBV2
clone size: -
D gene: TRBD2
CDR3 protein: CASSRGGHEQFF
CDR3 DNA: TGTGCCAGCAGTCGGGGGGGGCACGAGCAGTTCTTC

J gene: TRBJ2-2
V gene: TRBV27
clone size: -
D gene: TRBD2
CDR3 protein: CASRGLAGIFGELFF
CDR3 DNA: TGTGCCAGCAGGGGACTAGCGGGGATATTTGGGGAGCTGTTTTTT

J gene: TRBJ2-5
V gene: TRBV11-1
clone size: few
D gene: -
CDR3 protein: CASSLDQETQYF
CDR3 DNA: TGTGCCAGCAGCTTAGACCAAGAGACCCAGTACTTC

J gene: TRBJ2-3
V gene: TRBV7-9
clone size: -
D gene: -
CDR3 protein: CASSSGLNTQYF
CDR3 DNA: TGTGCCAGCAGCAGTGGTTTGAATACGCAGTATTTT

J gene: TRBJ1-5
V gene: TRBV12-2
clone size: -
D gene: -
CDR3 protein: CASRLPRGQGNQPQHF
CDR3 DNA: TGTGCAAGTCGCTTACCCCGGGGACAGGGAAATCAGCCCCAGCATTTT

J gene: TRBJ2-7
V gene: TRBV5-6
clone size: -
D gene: -
CDR3 protein: CASSFGGSYEQYF
CDR3 DNA: TGTGCCAGCAGCTTCGGGGGCTCCTACGAGCAGTACTTC

J gene: TRBJ2-3
V gene: TRBV5-1
clone size: -
D gene: TRBD2
CDR3 protein: CASQRENADTQYF
CDR3 DNA: TGCGCCAGCCAGCGGGAGAACGCAGATACGCAGTATTTT

J gene: TRBJ2-5
V gene: TRBV7-9
clone size: -
D gene: -
CDR3 protein: CASSLGADQETQYF
CDR3 DNA: TGTGCCAGCAGCTTAGGGGCAGACCAAGAGACCCAGTACTTC

J gene: TRBJ2-5
V gene: TRBV7-7
clone size: -
D gene: TRBD1
CDR3 protein: CASSFNQGEETQYF
CDR3 DNA: TGTGCCAGCAGCTTCAATCAGGGGGAAGAGACCCAGTACTTC

J gene: TRBJ2-3
V gene: TRBV7-2
clone size: -
D gene: TRBD2
CDR3 protein: CASSTRLAGGRTDTQYF
CDR3 DNA: TGTGCCAGCAGCACCCGACTAGCGGGAGGACGCACAGATACGCAGTATTTT

J gene: TRBJ2-7
V gene: TRBV28
clone size: -
D gene: TRBD1
CDR3 protein: CASSSGGTGYYEQYF
CDR3 DNA: TGTGCCAGCAGTTCGGGCGGGACAGGTTATTACGAGCAGTACTTC